This T cell receptor (beta chain) was found in a study of identical twins. In this sample, this clonotype turned up many times. Germline CDR1 reads MDHEN; CDR2 reads SYDVKM. V was cut by 2 bases and J by 2 bases, with 15 bases left in between. There are 17 residues in the CDR3. TCRdb reprocessed the 5' RACE reads via MiXCR and lists one record per CDR3 protein. The data contain approximately 220,000 distinct CDR3 sequences, roughly 7.5% of them singletons. This sample also belongs to another study, concerning yellow fever vaccine responses in identical twins. That report notes: Reportedly, the T cell response mounted by twins to vaccine seemed partly convergent, partly personalized.

What was sequenced was CD8+ T cells sorted from blood. The TCR comes from a young woman in good health. The chain uses TRBV28 and TRBJ2-2, with D possibly being TRBD2 (5 bases). The CDR3 bases are TGTGCCAGCAGTTTACACCTCGCGGGTTCAAACACCGGGGAGCTGTTTTTT. Translated, it gives CASSLHLAGSNTGELFF. Full variable domain (remainder filled in from reference TRBV28 and TRBJ2-2): DVKVTQSSRYLVKRTGEKVFLECVQDMDHENMFWYRQDPGLGLRLIYFSYDVKMKEKGDIPEGYSVSREKKERFSLILESASTNQTSMYLCASSLHLAGSNTGELFFGEGSRLTVL.